This T cell receptor beta chain was observed in a study of cytomegalovirus exposure and HLA in healthy donors. Overall study findings and caveats: A list of 150 or so TCR beta chains associated with cytomegalovirus was given. Usually a TCR sequence was rare, but some public TCRs were found in many donors.

TCRdb keeps only in-frame clones here, not all; method: immunoSEQ multiplex PCR. The sample lists about 130,000 clones, approximately 91% seen once, with roughly 1.4% in the top ten. The V gene's germline CDR1 is SGDLS and CDR2 YYNGEE. The CDR3 is made up of 14 amino acids. V was shortened by 2 bases and J by 8 bases, with 14 bases between the two germline ends. The donors were part of the validation cohort of fewer than 150 subjects. That cohort was separate from the first cohort, which comprised 670 or so subjects. This clone showed up just once. Its antigen is undetermined. V and J are TRBV9 and TRBJ2-1, with D uncertain. The clonotype originates from a man aged 25-45 years in good health and CMV-seronegative. Input material: PBMCs. The CDR3 DNA is TGTGCCAGCAGCGTTAGTGTTGCGAGGTATGAGCAGTTCTTC. As protein: CASSVSVARYEQFF. The full variable domain, rest sourced from reference TRBV9 and TRBJ2-1, is DSGVTQTPKHLITATGQRVTLRCSPRSGDLSVYWYQQSLDQGLQFLIQYYNGEERAKGNILERFSAQQFPDLHSELNLSSLELGDSALYFCASSVSVARYEQFFGPGTRLTVL.